This entry concerns a single T cell receptor (beta chain). As yet, its antigen is unknown. Germline values: CDR1 SGHNT, CDR2 YYREEE (reference sequence). V was clipped by 4 bases and J by 3 bases; unmatched bases: 6. The CDR3 covers 18 residues. The assay was immunoSEQ multiplex PCR, and TCRdb's table has in-frame clones only and misses some. The data contain tens of thousands of clones, about 92% of them singletons. These data are taken from a study of brain T cells in children with intractable seizures. Sequencing was limited to surgery cases with top T cell transcript signatures in brain tissue. Pre-surgery treatment included at least one anti-epileptic drug. Study observations and caveats: Only CDR3 sequence similarity suggested viral specificity, without known HCMV serostatus.

This material consisted of peripheral blood, taken at surgery. The sequence was collected from a boy under three years old with tuberous sclerosis and intractable seizures. The genes are TRBV5-4 and TRBJ2-2, with 16 positions matching TRBD2. CDR3 sequence: CASSGGTSGRAYTGELFF. Written as DNA, the CDR3 is TGTGCCAGCAGCGGGGGGACTAGCGGGAGGGCCTACACCGGGGAGCTGTTTTTT.